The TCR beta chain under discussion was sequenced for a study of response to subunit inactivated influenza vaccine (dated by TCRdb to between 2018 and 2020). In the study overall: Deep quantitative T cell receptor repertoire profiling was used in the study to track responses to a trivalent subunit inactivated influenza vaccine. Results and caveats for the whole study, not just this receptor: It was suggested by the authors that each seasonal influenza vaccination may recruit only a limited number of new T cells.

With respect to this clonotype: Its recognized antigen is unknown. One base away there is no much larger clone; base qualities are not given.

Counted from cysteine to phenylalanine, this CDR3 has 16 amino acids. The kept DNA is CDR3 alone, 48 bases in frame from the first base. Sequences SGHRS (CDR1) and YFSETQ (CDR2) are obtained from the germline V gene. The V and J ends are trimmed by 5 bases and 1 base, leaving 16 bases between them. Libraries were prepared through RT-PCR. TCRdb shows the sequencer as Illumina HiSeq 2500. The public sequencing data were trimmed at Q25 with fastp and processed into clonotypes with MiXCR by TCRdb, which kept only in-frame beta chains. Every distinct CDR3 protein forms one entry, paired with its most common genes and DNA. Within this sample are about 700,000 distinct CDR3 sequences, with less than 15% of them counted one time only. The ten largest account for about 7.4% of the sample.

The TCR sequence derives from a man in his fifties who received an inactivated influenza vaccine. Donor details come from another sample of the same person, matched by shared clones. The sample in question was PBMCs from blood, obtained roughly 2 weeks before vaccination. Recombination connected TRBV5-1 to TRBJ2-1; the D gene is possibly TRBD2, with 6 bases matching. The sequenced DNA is TGCGCCAGCAGGCCAACCGTGGGGGGTTCCTACAATGAGCAGTTCTTC. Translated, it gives CASRPTVGGSYNEQFF.